These 16 T cell receptor beta chains were all obtained from the same sample, sequenced in a study of blood T cell repertoires in COVID-19. Sequencing used immunoSEQ multiplex PCR; TCRdb keeps in-frame clones, though not all of them. The table includes about 72,000 clones, roughly nine tenths detected once. The sequenced material came from peripheral blood. The receptors originated from a human donor in a cohort sampled during active COVID-19.

This clone was seen only once. The J gene is TRBJ2-1, the V gene TRBV7-3, with D maybe TRBD1 (6 bases). Germline CDR1 reads SGHTA; CDR2 reads FQGTGA. V was clipped by 5 bases and J by 5 bases, with 19 bases between them. The CDR3 is made up of 16 amino acids. CDR3 in amino acids: CASSHHPTGINNEQFF. As DNA, the CDR3 is TGTGCCAGCAGCCACCATCCTACAGGGATAAACAATGAGCAGTTCTTC.

The V call is TRBV6-5, the J call TRBJ2-2, with a possible D match to TRBD2 (5 bases). Germline values: CDR1 MNHEY, CDR2 SVGAGI. Trimming stripped 4 bases from V and 2 bases from J, with 8 bases between. The CDR3 contains 14 residues. DNA for the CDR3: TGTGCCAGCAGTTCGACGGGAAACACCGGGGAGCTGTTTTTT. It specifies CASSSTGNTGELFF.

The J gene is TRBJ1-6, the V gene TRBV3-1 (or the pseudogene TRBV3-2); TRBD1 agrees at 9 bases. In germline, CDR1 is LGHDT, CDR2 YNNKEL (reference sequence). The CDR3 consists of 17 residues. Trimming at V came to 2 bases and at J to 4 bases, leaving 6 bases not matched to a gene. The DNA for the CDR3 is TGTGCCAGCAGCCAATACAGGGGGCAGGGTTATAATTCACCCCTCCACTTT. The encoded protein is CASSQYRGQGYNSPLHF.

This chain links TRBV4-1 with TRBJ1-2, with TRBD1 identical over 7 bases. The CDR3 spans 17 residues. J was trimmed by 7 bases and V by 4 bases; bases with no gene match: 18. In germline, CDR1 is MGHRA, CDR2 YSYEKL. In nucleotides, the CDR3 is TGCGCCAGCAGCCTAACAACGCAGGGGGGAGACCATTTTGGCTACACCTTC. This gives the protein CASSLTTQGGDHFGYTF.

The chain is built from TRBV19 and TRBJ2-1, with D possibly TRBD2 on 6 matching bases. Trimming removed 7 bases at V and 6 bases at J, with 13 bases between. Germline V lookup: CDR1 LNHDA, CDR2 SQIVND (reference sequence). CDR3 length: 13 amino acids. The CDR3 region has the DNA TGTGCCAGTACTCCGACCGGGGGCAATGAGCAGTTCTTC. This encodes CASTPTGGNEQFF. The entire variable domain, with the rest obtained from reference TRBV19 and TRBJ2-1, is as follows: DGGITQSPKYLFRKEGQNVTLSCEQNLNHDAMYWYRQDPGQGLRLIYYSQIVNDFQKGDIAEGYSVSREKKESFPLTVTSAQKNPTAFYLCASTPTGGNEQFFGPGTRLTVL.

The V and J genes are TRBV29-1 and TRBJ2-7; tentative D call: TRBD2 (6 bases). Trimming left V 4 bases short and J 4 bases short, with 20 bases between. CDR3 size: 15 residues. The germline V gene encodes CDR1 SQVTM and CDR2 ANQGSEA. In DNA form, the CDR3 reads TGCAGCGTTGGGGGGGAGCCAGCCCCCCTTTACGAGCAGTACTTC. It specifies CSVGGEPAPLYEQYF.

This sequence joins TRBV19 and TRBJ2-7, with 11 bases matching TRBD1. This CDR3 contains 14 residues. With V trimmed by 7 bases and J by 3 bases, 5 bases remained unmatched. Germline CDR1 and CDR2: LNHDA and SQIVND (reference sequence). The CDR3 reads CASTPGQGVYEQYF. The DNA of the CDR3 is TGTGCCAGTACCCCGGGACAGGGGGTCTACGAGCAGTACTTC.

V and J are TRBV28 and TRBJ1-3; D remains ambiguous. V was cut by 1 base and J by 4 bases, with 8 bases left in between. The CDR3 runs 14 residues. The V gene's germline CDR1 is MDHEN and CDR2 SYDVKM. CDR3 sequence reads: CASSLLERGNTIYF. The DNA of the CDR3 is TGTGCCAGCAGTTTATTGGAGAGGGGAAACACCATATATTTT.

The genes are TRBV10-3 and TRBJ1-6; 7 bases map to TRBD1. The CDR3 contains 15 residues. CDR1 is ENHRY, CDR2 SYGVKD, per germline. Losses at the gene ends were 6 bases for V and 7 bases for J; bases not matched to a gene: 9. The CDR3 region is CAISTTGTANSPLHF. The CDR3, as DNA: TGTGCCATCAGCACCACCGGGACAGCAAATTCACCCCTCCACTTT.

This chain links TRBV6-2 or TRBV6-3 with TRBJ2-7; D perhaps matches TRBD2 (6 bases). V lost 6 bases and J lost 6, with 18 bases in between. The CDR3 sequence is 14 residues long. Germline V gene data show CDR1 as MNHEY and CDR2 as SVGEGT. CDR3 nucleotide sequence: TGTGCCAGCAGCAGGAGGGGTCGGGCTCCCGAGCAGTACTTC. Amino acids: CASSRRGRAPEQYF.

This clone was observed once. V is TRBV6-6 and J is TRBJ1-5; TRBD1 might be the D (5 bases). CDR3 size: 14 residues. V was shortened by 6 bases and J by 5 bases, with 14 bases between the two germline ends. Germline V gives CDR1 MNHNY, CDR2 SVGAGI (reference sequence). The CDR3 loop is CASRAGSLHQPQHF. In nucleotides, the CDR3 is TGTGCCAGCAGGGCAGGGTCCCTCCATCAGCCCCAGCATTTT.

The J gene is TRBJ2-1, the V gene TRBV4-1; 11 bases fit TRBD2. Per the germline V gene, CDR1 is MGHRA and CDR2 is YSYEKL. The trim removed 0 bases at V and 6 bases at J, leaving 4 bases unmatched. This CDR3 comprises 16 residues. CDR3 nucleotides: TGCGCCAGCAGCCAAGAGGGGACTAGCGGAATCAATGAGCAGTTCTTC. This encodes CASSQEGTSGINEQFF.

The chain combines TRBV4-3 with TRBJ2-5; D call uncertain. Germline lookup yields CDR1 LGHNA and CDR2 YSLEER. Trimming removed 3 bases at V and 2 bases at J, with 10 bases between. The length of the CDR3 is 14 residues. The CDR3 loop reads CASSQLQRQETQYF. CDR3 coding DNA: TGCGCCAGCAGCCAGTTACAGAGACAAGAGACCCAGTACTTC.

This chain connects TRBV4-3 to TRBJ2-6; 7 bases map to TRBD1. Trimming took 8 bases from V and 2 from J; bases not matched to a gene: 6. Germline-derived CDR1 and CDR2 are LGHNA and YSLEER. The CDR3 is made up of 15 amino acids. The CDR3 DNA sequence: TGCGCCAGCGGAGCCACAGGGGCTGGGGCCAACGTCCTGACTTTC. Amino acids: CASGATGAGANVLTF.

The chain has TRBV6-2 or TRBV6-3 and TRBJ2-1; TRBD1 agrees at 7 bases. Unmatched junction bases numbered 6, after V lost 4 bases and J lost 3 bases. Per germline, CDR1 MNHEY and CDR2 SVGEGT. The CDR3 length is 15 residues. The CDR3 DNA follows: TGTGCCAGCAGTTTTGGACAGGCGGGCTACAATGAGCAGTTCTTC. This encodes CASSFGQAGYNEQFF.

This clone was observed once. The chain joins TRBV9 to TRBJ2-1; TRBD2 matches 9 bases. The CDR3 sequence is 15 residues long. V lost 2 bases, J lost 8 bases, and 8 bases stayed unmatched. Germline CDR1 is SGDLS and CDR2 is YYNGEE. Written as DNA, the CDR3 is TGTGCCAGCAGCGTCGGGACTAGCAGCAGCGATGAGCAGTTCTTC. Translated, it gives CASSVGTSSSDEQFF.